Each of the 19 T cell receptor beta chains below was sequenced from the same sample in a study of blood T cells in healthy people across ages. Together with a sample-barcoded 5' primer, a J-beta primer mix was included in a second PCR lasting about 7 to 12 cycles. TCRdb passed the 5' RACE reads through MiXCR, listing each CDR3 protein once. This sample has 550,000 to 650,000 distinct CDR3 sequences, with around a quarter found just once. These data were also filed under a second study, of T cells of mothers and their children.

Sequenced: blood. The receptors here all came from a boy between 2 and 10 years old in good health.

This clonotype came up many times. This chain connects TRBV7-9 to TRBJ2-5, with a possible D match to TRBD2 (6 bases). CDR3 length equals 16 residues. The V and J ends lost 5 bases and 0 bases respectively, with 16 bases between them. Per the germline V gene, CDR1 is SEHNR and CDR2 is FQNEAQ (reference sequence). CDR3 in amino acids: CASSRKAGQYQETQYF. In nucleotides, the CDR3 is TGTGCCAGCAGCCGAAAGGCGGGGCAGTACCAAGAGACCCAGTACTTC.

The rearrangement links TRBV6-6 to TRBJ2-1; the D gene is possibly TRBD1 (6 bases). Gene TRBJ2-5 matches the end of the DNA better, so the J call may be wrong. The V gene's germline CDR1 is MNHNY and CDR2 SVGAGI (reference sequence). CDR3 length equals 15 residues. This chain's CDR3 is CASSYFGQSQETQYF. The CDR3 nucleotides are TGTGCCAGCAGTTACTTCGGACAGAGCCAAGAGACCCAGTACTTC.

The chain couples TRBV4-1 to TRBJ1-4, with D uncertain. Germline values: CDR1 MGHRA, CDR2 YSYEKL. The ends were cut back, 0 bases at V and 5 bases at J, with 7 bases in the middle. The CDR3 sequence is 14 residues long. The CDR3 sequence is CASSQDQVNEKLFF. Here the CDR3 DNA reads TGCGCCAGCAGCCAAGATCAAGTGAATGAAAAACTGTTTTTT.

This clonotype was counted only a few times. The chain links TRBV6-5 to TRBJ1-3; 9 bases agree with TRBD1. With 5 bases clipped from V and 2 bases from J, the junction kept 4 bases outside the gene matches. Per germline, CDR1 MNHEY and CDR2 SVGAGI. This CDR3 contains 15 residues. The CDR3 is CASSLTGGTGNTIYF. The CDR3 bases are TGTGCCAGCAGTCTAACAGGGGGCACTGGAAACACCATATATTTT.

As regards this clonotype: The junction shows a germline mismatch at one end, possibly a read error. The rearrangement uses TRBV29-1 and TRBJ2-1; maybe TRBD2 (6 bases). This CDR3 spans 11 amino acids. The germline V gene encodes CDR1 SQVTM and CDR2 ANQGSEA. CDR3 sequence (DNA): TGCAGCGCTGAAGGGCTGGGAGGGCAGTTCTTC. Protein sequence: CSAEGLGGQFF.

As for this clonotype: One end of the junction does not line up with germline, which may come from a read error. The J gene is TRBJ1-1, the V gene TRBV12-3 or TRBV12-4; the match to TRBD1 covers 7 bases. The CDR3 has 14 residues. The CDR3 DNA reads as TGTGCCGGCAGTTCCCCAGACAGGGTAACTGAAGCTTTCTTT. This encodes CAGSSPDRVTEAFF.

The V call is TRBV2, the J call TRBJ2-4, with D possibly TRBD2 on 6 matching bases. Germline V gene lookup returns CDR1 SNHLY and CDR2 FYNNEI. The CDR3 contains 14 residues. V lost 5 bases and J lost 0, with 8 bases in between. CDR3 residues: CASSRTIAKNIQYF. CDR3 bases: TGTGCCAGCAGTCGGACTATAGCCAAAAACATTCAGTACTTC.

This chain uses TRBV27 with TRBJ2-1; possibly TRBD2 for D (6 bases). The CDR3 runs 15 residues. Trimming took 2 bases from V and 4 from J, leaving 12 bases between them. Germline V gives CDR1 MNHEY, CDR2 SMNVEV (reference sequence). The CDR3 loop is CASSLGDFPYNEQFF. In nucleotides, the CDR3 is TGTGCCAGCAGTTTAGGGGACTTCCCTTACAATGAGCAGTTCTTC.

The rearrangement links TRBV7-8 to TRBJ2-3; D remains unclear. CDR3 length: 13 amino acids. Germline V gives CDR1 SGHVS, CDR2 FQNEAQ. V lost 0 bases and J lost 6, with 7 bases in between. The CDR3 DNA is TGTGCCAGCAGCTTAGCGCAAGCGGATACGCAGTATTTT. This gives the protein CASSLAQADTQYF.

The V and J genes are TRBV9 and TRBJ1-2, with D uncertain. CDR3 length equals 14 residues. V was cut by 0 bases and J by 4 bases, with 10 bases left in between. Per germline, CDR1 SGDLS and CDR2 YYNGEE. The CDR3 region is CASSVGVGVYGYTF. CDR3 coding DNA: TGTGCCAGCAGCGTAGGAGTGGGAGTCTATGGCTACACCTTC.

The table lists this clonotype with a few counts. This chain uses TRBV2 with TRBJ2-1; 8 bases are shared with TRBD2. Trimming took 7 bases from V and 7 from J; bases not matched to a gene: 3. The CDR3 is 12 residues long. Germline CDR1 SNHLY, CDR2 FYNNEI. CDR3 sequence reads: CASKGLGNEQFF. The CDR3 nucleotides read TGTGCCAGCAAGGGACTAGGGAATGAGCAGTTCTTC.

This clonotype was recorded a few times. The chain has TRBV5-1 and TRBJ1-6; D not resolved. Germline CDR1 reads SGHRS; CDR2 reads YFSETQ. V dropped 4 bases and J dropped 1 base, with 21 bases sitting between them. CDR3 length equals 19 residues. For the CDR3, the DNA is TGCGCCAGCAGCCCGGGCCAATTATTGGAAGCATCCTATAATTCACCCCTCCACTTT. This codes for CASSPGQLLEASYNSPLHF.

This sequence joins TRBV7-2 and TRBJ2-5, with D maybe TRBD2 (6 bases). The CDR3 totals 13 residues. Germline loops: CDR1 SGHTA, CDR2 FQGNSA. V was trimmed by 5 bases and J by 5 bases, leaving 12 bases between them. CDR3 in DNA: TGTGCCAGCAGCCACCCACGGGAGGAGACCCAGTACTTC. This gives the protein CASSHPREETQYF.

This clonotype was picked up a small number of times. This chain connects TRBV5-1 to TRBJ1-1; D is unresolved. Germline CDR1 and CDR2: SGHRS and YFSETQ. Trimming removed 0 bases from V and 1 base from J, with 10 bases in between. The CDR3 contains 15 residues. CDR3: CASSLETGWNTEAFF. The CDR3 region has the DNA TGCGCCAGCAGCTTGGAAACGGGTTGGAACACTGAAGCTTTCTTT.

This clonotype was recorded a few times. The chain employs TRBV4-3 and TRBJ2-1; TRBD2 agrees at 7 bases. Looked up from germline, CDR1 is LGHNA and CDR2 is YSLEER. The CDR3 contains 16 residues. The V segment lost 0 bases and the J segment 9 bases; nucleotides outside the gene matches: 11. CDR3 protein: CASSQEFAGAQGEQFF. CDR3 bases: TGCGCCAGCAGCCAAGAGTTTGCGGGAGCTCAAGGTGAGCAGTTCTTC.

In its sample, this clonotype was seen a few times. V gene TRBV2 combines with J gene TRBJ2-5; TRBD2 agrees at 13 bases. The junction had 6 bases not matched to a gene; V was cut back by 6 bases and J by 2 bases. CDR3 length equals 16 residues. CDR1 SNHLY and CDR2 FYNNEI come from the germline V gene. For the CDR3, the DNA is TGTGCCAGCAGCCCGGGGACTAGCGGGACGCAAGAGACCCAGTACTTC. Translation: CASSPGTSGTQETQYF.

The DNA of the CDR3 is TGCGCCAGCAGCCCAGAGACCTATGGCTACACCTTC. Translated, it gives CASSPETYGYTF. This rearrangement joins TRBV5-1 to TRBJ1-2, with D unclear. The CDR3 length is 12 residues. Trimming shortened V by 4 bases and J by 4 bases, and 8 bases separated the two germline ends. The germline CDR1 and CDR2 sequences are SGHRS and YFSETQ.

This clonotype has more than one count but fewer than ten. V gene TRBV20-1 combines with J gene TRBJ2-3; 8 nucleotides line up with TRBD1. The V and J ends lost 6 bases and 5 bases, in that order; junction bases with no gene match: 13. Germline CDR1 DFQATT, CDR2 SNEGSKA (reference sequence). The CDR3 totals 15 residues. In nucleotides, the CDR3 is TGCAGTGCAATGACGGACAGGGAAGAAAGAGATACGCAGTATTTT. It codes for CSAMTDREERDTQYF.

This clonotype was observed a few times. The CDR3 protein is CASSTGGVAETQYF. In nucleotides, the CDR3 is TGTGCCAGCTCTACAGGGGGCGTAGCAGAGACCCAGTACTTC. J is TRBJ2-5 and V is TRBV6-1; TRBD1 matches 9 bases. The V and J ends lost 8 bases and 4 bases, in that order; junction bases with no gene match: 8. Germline CDR1 reads MNHNS; CDR2 reads SASEGT. The CDR3 consists of 14 residues.